The entry that follows covers one T cell receptor beta chain sequence. Antigen specificity is unknown. This specimen belongs to a study of cytomegalovirus exposure and HLA in healthy donors. Study details: The roughly 130 validation repertoires were reported in a later analysis to have been generated on the same platform as the roughly 700 first-cohort repertoires.

With V trimmed by 3 bases and J by 3 bases, 17 bases remained unmatched. CDR3 length: 18 residues. Germline values: CDR1 MNHNS, CDR2 SASEGT. Assay: immunoSEQ multiplex PCR; the TCRdb copy retains only in-frame clones and omits some. There are approximately 160,000 clones in the sample; nearly 90% occur only once, and roughly 4.2% lies in the top ten. Study-wide findings and caveats: The tendency of first-cohort TCR clusters to co-occur in the 120 validation repertoires was the finding of a later analysis.

Input material: PBMCs. The sequence was collected from a young man in good health and CMV-seropositive. The gene calls are TRBV6-1 and TRBJ2-7, with TRBD2 identical over 7 bases. CDR3 sequence reads: CASSDYRSRASGHYEQYF. The CDR3 DNA reads as TGTGCCAGCAGTGATTATCGGTCCCGGGCTAGCGGACACTACGAGCAGTACTTC.